The entry that follows covers one TCR beta chain sequence. The target antigen is unknown. Germline V gene sequence: CDR1 SEHNR, CDR2 FQNEAQ (reference sequence). Trimming took 7 bases from V and 4 from J, leaving 16 bases between them. The CDR3 sequence is 14 residues long. This entry is derived from a study of T cell responses to AZD1222 COVID-19 vaccine. The overall study: The study pooled second doses at about 4 or about 12 weeks.

Study outcomes and limitations: The donors showed a predominance of white British ancestry and of females, with possible underestimation of clonal diversity. Only 5 or 6 individuals given AZD1222 were seropositive at baseline. After two AZD1222 doses, spike-specific TCR breadth and depth rose versus day 0.

Sequenced by immunoSEQ multiplex PCR; TCRdb stores in-frame clones only, minus some. The data show 90,000 to 150,000 clones, with about 88% seen just once and roughly 2.3% held by the top ten. The TCR comes from an adult in good health. The chain employs TRBV7-9 and TRBJ1-1, with D possibly matching TRBD1 (5 bases). The specimen was peripheral blood, collected on day 0 of AZD1222 vaccination. The CDR3 is CASTLSGGGTEAFF. The DNA for the CDR3 is TGTGCCAGCACCCTGAGTGGGGGGGGCACTGAAGCTTTCTTT.